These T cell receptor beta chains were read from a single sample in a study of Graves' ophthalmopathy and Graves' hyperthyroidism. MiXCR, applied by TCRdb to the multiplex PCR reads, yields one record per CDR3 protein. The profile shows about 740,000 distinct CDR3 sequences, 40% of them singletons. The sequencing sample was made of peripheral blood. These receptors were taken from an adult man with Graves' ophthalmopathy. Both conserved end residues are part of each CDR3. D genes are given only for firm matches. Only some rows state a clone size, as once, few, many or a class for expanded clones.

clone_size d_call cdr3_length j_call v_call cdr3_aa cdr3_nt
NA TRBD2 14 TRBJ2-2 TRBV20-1 CSAGAGALGGELFF TGCAGCGCTGGGGCGGGAGCTCTTGGCGGGGAGCTGTTTTTT
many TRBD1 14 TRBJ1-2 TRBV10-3 CAISETTGGNGYTF TGTGCCATCAGTGAAACTACAGGGGGCAATGGCTACACCTTC
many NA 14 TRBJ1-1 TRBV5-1 CASSPDTIKTEAFF TGCGCCAGCAGCCCCGACACTATTAAGACTGAAGCTTTCTTT
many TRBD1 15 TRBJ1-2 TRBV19 CASSKQGEQNYGYTF TGTGCCAGTAGTAAACAGGGGGAACAAAACTATGGCTACACCTTC
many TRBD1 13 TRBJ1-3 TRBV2 CATGQGAGNTIYF TGTGCCACCGGACAGGGGGCTGGAAACACCATATATTTT
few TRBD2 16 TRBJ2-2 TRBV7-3 CASSRFPYGLAGELFF TGTGCCAGCAGCCGATTCCCCTATGGACTAGCCGGGGAGCTGTTTTTT
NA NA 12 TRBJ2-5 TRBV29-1 CSGRVQRETQYF TGCAGCGGCCGGGTCCAGAGGGAGACCCAGTACTTC
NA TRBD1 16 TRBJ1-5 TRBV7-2 CASSPGTAASNQPQHF TGTGCCAGCAGTCCCGGGACAGCTGCTAGCAATCAGCCCCAGCATTTT
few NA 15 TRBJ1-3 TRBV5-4 CASSLAGGAANTIYF TGTGCCAGCAGCTTGGCCGGCGGGGCGGCAAACACCATATATTTT
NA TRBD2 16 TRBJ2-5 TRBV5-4 CASSLAGREGQETQYF TGTGCCAGCAGCTTGGCGGGGCGGGAGGGCCAAGAGACCCAGTACTTC
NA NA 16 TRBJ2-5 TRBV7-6 CASSLVDSGPQETQYF TGTGCCAGCAGCTTAGTAGACTCGGGACCACAAGAGACCCAGTACTTC
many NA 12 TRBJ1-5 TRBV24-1 CATDGQDQPQHF TGTGCCACCGACGGACAAGATCAGCCCCAGCATTTT
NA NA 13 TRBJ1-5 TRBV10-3 CAISEVGRQTQHF TGTGCCATCAGTGAAGTAGGGCGACAGACCCAGCATTTT
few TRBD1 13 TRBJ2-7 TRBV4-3 CASRGQGGYEQYF TGCGCCAGCCGGGGACAGGGAGGTTACGAGCAGTACTTC
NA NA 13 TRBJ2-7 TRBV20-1 CSAPTPSSYEQYF TGCAGTGCTCCGACGCCGAGCTCCTACGAGCAGTACTTC
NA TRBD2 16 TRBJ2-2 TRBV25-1 CASSLTSGLLAGELFF TGTGCCAGCAGCTTGACTAGCGGCTTATTGGCCGGGGAGCTGTTTTTT
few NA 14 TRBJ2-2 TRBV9 CASSKGQNTGELFF TGTGCCAGCAGCAAGGGACAGAACACCGGGGAGCTGTTTTTT
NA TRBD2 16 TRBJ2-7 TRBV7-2 CASSLAGTSISYEQYF TGTGCCAGCAGCTTAGCCGGGACTAGCATTTCCTACGAGCAGTACTTC
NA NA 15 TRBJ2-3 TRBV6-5 CATSGNAVREDTQYF TGTGCCACCAGTGGTAACGCTGTTAGGGAAGATACGCAGTATTTT
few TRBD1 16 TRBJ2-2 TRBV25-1 CASSLSGGSNTGELFF TGTGCCAGCAGTTTATCAGGGGGATCGAACACCGGGGAGCTGTTTTTT
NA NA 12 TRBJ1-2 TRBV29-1 CSVSGRDYGYTF TGCAGCGTTTCCGGCAGGGACTATGGCTACACCTTC
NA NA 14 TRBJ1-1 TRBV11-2 CATLRPATNTEAFF TGTGCCACCCTCCGCCCAGCGACGAACACTGAAGCTTTCTTT
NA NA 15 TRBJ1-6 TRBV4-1 CASSYGLKANSPLHF TGCGCCAGCAGCTACGGTCTCAAGGCCAATTCACCCCTCCACTTT
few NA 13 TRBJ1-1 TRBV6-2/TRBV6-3 CASRWSTGDKAFF TGTGCCAGCAGGTGGAGTACGGGGGATAAAGCTTTCTTT
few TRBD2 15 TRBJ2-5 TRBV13 CASSLGLLAGETQYF TGTGCCAGCAGCTTAGGTCTCCTAGCGGGTGAGACCCAGTACTTC
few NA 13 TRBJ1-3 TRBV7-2 CASSLIIGRTIYF TGTGCCAGCAGCTTAATAATTGGTCGGACCATATATTTT
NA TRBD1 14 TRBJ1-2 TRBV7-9 CASSLGDRVDGYTF TGTGCCAGCAGCTTAGGGGACAGGGTCGATGGCTACACCTTC
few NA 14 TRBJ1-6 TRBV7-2 CASSFAMGNSPLHF TGTGCCAGCAGCTTCGCGATGGGTAATTCACCCCTCCACTTT
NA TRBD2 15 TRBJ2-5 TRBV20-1 CSAKWGRGGNQPQYF TGCAGTGCTAAATGGGGCCGGGGGGGCAATCAGCCCCAGTACTTC
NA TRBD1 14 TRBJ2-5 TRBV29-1 CSVYTGTGAETQYF TGCAGCGTATACACCGGGACAGGGGCGGAGACCCAGTACTTC
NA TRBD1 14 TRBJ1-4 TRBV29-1 CSVLDRGRGEKLFF TGCAGCGTTTTGGACAGGGGGCGGGGTGAAAAACTGTTTTTT
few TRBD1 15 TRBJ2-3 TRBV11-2 CASSSGTGGTDTQYF TGTGCCAGCAGCTCCGGGACAGGGGGCACAGATACGCAGTATTTT
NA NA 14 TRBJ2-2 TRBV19 CASGISVGTGELFF TGTGCCAGTGGTATCTCGGTAGGAACCGGGGAGCTGTTTTTT
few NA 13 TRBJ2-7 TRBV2 CASSEQDGYEQYF TGTGCCAGCAGTGAACAGGACGGGTACGAGCAGTACTTC
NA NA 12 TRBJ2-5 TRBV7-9 CASSLLSQTQYF TGTGCCAGCAGCTTATTATCCCAGACCCAGTACTTC
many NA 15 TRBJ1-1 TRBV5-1 CASSVLGRESTEAFF TGCGCCAGCAGCGTATTGGGACGGGAGAGCACTGAAGCTTTCTTT
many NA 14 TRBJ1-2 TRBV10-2 CASRPGEGRYGYTF TGCGCCAGCAGACCCGGGGAGGGGAGGTATGGCTACACCTTC
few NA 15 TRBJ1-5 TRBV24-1 CATSGPGTGNQPQHF TGTGCCACCAGTGGCCCAGGGACGGGAAATCAGCCCCAGCATTTT
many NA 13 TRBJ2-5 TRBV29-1 CSASQVLSETQYF TGCAGCGCCAGCCAGGTCTTGTCGGAGACCCAGTACTTC
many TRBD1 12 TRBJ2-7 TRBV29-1 CSARTGLNEQYF TGCAGCGCCCGGACAGGGTTGAACGAGCAGTACTTC
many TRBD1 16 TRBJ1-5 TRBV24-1 CATSDPGTGRDQPQHF TGTGCCACCAGTGACCCAGGGACAGGCCGCGATCAGCCCCAGCATTTT
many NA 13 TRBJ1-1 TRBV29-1 CSVERGYSTEAFF TGCAGCGTTGAACGGGGGTACAGCACTGAAGCTTTCTTT
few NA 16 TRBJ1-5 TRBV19 CASSLTKLIGNQPQHF TGTGCCAGTAGCCTTACAAAGCTTATAGGCAATCAGCCCCAGCATTTT
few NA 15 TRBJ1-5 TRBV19 CASRPGEGSYQPQHF TGTGCCAGTAGACCCGGGGAGGGCAGTTATCAGCCCCAGCATTTT
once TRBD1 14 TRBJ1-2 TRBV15 CATSNDREIHGYTF TGTGCCACCAGCAATGACAGGGAGATACATGGCTACACCTTC
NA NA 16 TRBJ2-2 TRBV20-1 CSARGPWDGDTGELFF TGCAGTGCTAGAGGTCCGTGGGACGGAGACACCGGGGAGCTGTTTTTT
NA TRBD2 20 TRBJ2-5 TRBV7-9 CASSLSISRGLAGPQETQYF TGTGCCAGCAGCTTAAGTATCTCCAGGGGACTAGCGGGGCCTCAAGAGACCCAGTACTTC
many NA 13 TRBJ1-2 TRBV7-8 CASSEVRGGGYTF TGTGCCAGCAGCGAAGTGCGGGGCGGCGGCTACACCTTC
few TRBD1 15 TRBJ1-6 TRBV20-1 CSAKTGAGYNSPLHF TGCAGTGCTAAAACAGGGGCAGGGTATAATTCACCCCTCCACTTT
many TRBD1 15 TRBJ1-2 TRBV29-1 CSVLNRDRGKNGYTF TGCAGCGTTTTAAACCGGGACAGGGGGAAGAATGGCTACACCTTC
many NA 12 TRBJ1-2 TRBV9 CASSPTRGGYTF TGTGCCAGCAGCCCGACCAGGGGCGGCTACACCTTC
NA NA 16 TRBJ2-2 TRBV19 CASSISHGSGTGELFF TGTGCCAGTAGTATATCCCACGGGTCGGGCACCGGGGAGCTGTTTTTT
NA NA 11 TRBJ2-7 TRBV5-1 CASKEGYEQYF TGCGCCAGCAAGGAAGGGTACGAGCAGTACTTC
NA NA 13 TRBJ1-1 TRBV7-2 CASSQEWGTEAFF TGTGCCAGCAGCCAAGAATGGGGGACAGAAGCTTTCTTT
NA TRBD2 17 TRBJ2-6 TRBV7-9 CASSRLAGGSGANVLTF TGTGCCAGCAGCCGACTAGCGGGAGGGTCTGGGGCCAACGTCCTGACTTTC
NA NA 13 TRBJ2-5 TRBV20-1 CSARGAGQETQYF TGCAGTGCTAGGGGTGCGGGGCAAGAGACCCAGTACTTC
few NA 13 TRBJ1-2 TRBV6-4 CASSADGNYGYTF TGTGCCAGCAGTGCAGACGGAAACTATGGCTACACCTTC
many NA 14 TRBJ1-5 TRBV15 CATSSGTPRWPQHF TGTGCCACCAGCAGCGGGACACCCCGGTGGCCCCAGCATTTT
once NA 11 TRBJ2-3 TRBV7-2 CASSLVIPQYF TGTGCCAGCAGCTTAGTGATTCCGCAGTATTTT